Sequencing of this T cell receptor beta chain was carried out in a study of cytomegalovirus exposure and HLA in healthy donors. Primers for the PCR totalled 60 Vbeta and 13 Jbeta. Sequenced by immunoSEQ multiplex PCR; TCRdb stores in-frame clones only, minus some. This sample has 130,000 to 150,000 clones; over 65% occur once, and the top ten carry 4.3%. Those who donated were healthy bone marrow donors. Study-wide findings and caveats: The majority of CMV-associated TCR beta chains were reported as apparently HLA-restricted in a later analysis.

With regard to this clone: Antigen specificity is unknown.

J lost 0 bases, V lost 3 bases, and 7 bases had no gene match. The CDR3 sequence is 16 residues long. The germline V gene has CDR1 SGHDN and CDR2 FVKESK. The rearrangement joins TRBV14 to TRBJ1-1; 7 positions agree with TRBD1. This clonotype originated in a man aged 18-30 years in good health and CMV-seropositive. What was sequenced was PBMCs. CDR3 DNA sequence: TGTGCCAGCAGCCAGATGCAGGGGGGAATGAACACTGAAGCTTTCTTT. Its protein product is CASSQMQGGMNTEAFF.